These 4 T cell receptor beta chains were all obtained from the same sample, sequenced in a study of beta chain features in type 1 diabetes. Every isolated RNA sample was fully reverse transcribed, so sequencing captured expressed TCRB transcripts. Produced via immunoSEQ multiplex PCR; TCRdb's table is partial and in-frame only. Among about 16,000 clones, 55% were seen once, and the ten largest hold roughly 0.45%. Sequencing used stem cell memory CD4+ T cells from blood. These receptors were obtained from a woman aged 18-29 years in good health.

The chain links TRBV6-6 to TRBJ1-2; possible D gene TRBD1, 6 bases. The CDR3 length is 14 residues. Germline values: CDR1 MNHNY, CDR2 SVGAGI (reference sequence). Between the trimmed V and J ends, which lost 4 bases and 2 bases, there was a span of 11 bases. The CDR3, as DNA: TGTGCCAGCAGTTCCCGGACAGCGAACTATGGCTACACCTTC. This encodes CASSSRTANYGYTF.

V and J are TRBV30 and TRBJ1-6, with a possible D match to TRBD1 (6 bases). Trimming removed 3 bases from V and 6 bases from J, with 18 bases in between. Germline-derived CDR1 and CDR2 are GTSNPN and SVGIG (reference sequence). The CDR3 is 16 residues long. CDR3 sequence (DNA): TGTGCCTGGAGAGGCCGGGACAACCTCGCTAATTCACCCCTCCACTTT. Protein sequence: CAWRGRDNLANSPLHF.

The rearrangement links TRBV5-4 to TRBJ2-2; 8 positions agree with TRBD1. This CDR3 is built from 16 residues. Germline V gene lookup returns CDR1 SGHNT and CDR2 YYREEE (reference sequence). V shed 5 bases and J 4 bases; nucleotides not matched to a gene: 10. The CDR3 bases are TGTGCCAGCAGTTTGACAGGGGTATCGCGCACCGGGGAGCTGTTTTTT. This codes for CASSLTGVSRTGELFF.

This chain joins TRBV2 and TRBJ2-3, with TRBD2 matching over 9 bases. The V segment lost 7 bases and the J segment 0 bases; nucleotides outside the gene matches: 17. The CDR3 length is 19 residues. Germline assignment: CDR1 SNHLY and CDR2 FYNNEI. The CDR3 here is CASNRGSAGGGSSTDTQYF. DNA of the CDR3: TGTGCCAGCAATCGGGGGTCAGCGGGAGGCGGATCTAGCACAGATACGCAGTATTTT.